This T cell receptor beta chain was identified in a study of cytomegalovirus exposure and HLA in healthy donors (dated by TCRdb to 2016 to 2017). Background on the whole study: In an earlier analysis of several hundred of the donors, 276 Gb of sequence data and just under 120 million unique TCR beta sequences from roughly 190 million T cells were reported. Around 320 gigabases of sequencing data and roughly 90 million unique TCR sequences were included in an early release covering several hundred HLA-typed donors. Of the roughly 400 genotyped donors, around 81% fell in the genetic ancestry cluster associated with self-reported Caucasian donors. The study aimed to test whether cataloging public T cell receptors could reveal signatures of past pathogen exposure. The study used immunosequencing to profile the T cell repertoires of around 600 subjects and linked those repertoires to cytomegalovirus serostatus. In addition to the first cohort of 666 subjects, a separate validation cohort of under 150 different subjects was used. The study combined high-throughput TCR immunosequencing, statistical association of individual TCRs with disease status, and machine learning to predict cytomegalovirus infection status. In a later analysis, previously published TCR beta repertoires from fewer than 750 donors were re-analyzed and high-resolution HLA genotyping was added so that TCR occurrence patterns could be studied. Rather than drawing on any new phenotypic data, the later analysis identified candidate immune exposures from TCR beta sequences and the way those sequences occurred across donors. An earlier analysis of 587 of the donors used high-throughput TCR beta sequencing to judge whether each TCR beta V gene segment behaved as functional or pseudogenic. Alongside the repertoire data, information on donor age, sex, ethnicity and CMV serostatus was compiled. In a later genetic analysis, genome-wide SNP genotypes for about 60% of the 666 donors were used, and that subset was treated as a discovery cohort. Every discovery cohort repertoire had been produced on one sequencing platform. HLA typing included class I and class II loci at four-digit resolution. The number of typed donors differed by locus: about 620-640 for A, B, C, DRB1 and DQB1; about 520 for DQA1; 600 to 610 for DPA1; and 450 to 480 for DPB1. Five DR-DQ haplotypes were treated as single units for association and clustering because of strong linkage in the cohort. On average, around 240,000 unique TCR beta nucleotide sequences were sequenced per donor among 398 genotyped donors of the cohort, with about 19% of those sequences being non-productive.

As to this clone: The specificity of this receptor is unknown. The record has no base qualities; no much larger clone is one base away.

Libraries were prepared through the immunoSEQ multiplex PCR assay. The multiplex PCR relied on a mix of 60 forward primers for TCR Vbeta segments and 13 reverse primers for TCR Jbeta segments. The CDR3 region of rearranged TCR beta genes was amplified from genomic DNA by a multiplex PCR assay. Amplified TCR beta libraries were sequenced as 87-base-pair reads on the Illumina HiSeq System. The paper's processing steps were these. In a later analysis, around 80 million unique TCR beta chains were counted across the 500 to 850 repertoires, and roughly 10 million of these chains were shared by at least two donors. A nearest-neighbor algorithm error-corrected the raw reads and collapsed the reads into unique sequences, merging closely related sequences to remove PCR and sequencing errors. Alignment of CDR3 sequences to IMGT reference sequences was used to assign V, D and J gene segments. Each retained sequence needed at least a six-nucleotide match to both a V gene segment and a J gene segment. A rearrangement counted as productive if the CDR3 had no stop codons and remained in frame with V and J, and every other rearrangement counted as non-productive. CDR3 was defined by IMGT convention, running from the second conserved V-encoded cysteine to the conserved J-encoded phenylalanine. Sequences without an unambiguous match to a single V gene segment were excluded from the earlier analysis of about 630 of the donors. In an earlier analysis of 587 of the donors, a V segment was called functional when productive rearrangements were above 56.7%, and segregating when the standard deviation between donors exceeded 5%. A statistical classification framework was built for diagnosing cytomegalovirus status from the catalog of TCR beta chain sequences. In a later analysis, TCR nucleotide sequences were compared against IMGT/GENE-DB human TR gene sequences so that V and J genes could be assigned. In a later analysis, CDR3 sequences and most-parsimonious VDJ recombination scenarios were assigned using the TCRdist pipeline. In a later analysis, each TCR beta chain was defined by its CDR3 amino acid sequence together with its V-gene family, and reads without a unique V-gene family were excluded. A later analysis removed several hundred highly shared, low-generation-probability nucleotide sequences to deal with suspected cross-contamination and a sequencing artifact. In a later analysis, a clonal expansion index was calculated for each public chain from normalized within-repertoire ranks of inferred template counts. In a later analysis, generation probabilities were computed with a VDJ recombination model fitted to out-of-frame rearrangements, and the resulting probabilities were checked against IGoR. Hypergeometric tests were used in a later analysis to score TCR-TCR, TCR-HLA and TCR-CMV co-occurrence, with a repertoire-size bias correction applied to the TCR pairs. A later analysis estimated false discovery rates by permuting HLA or CMV assignments 20 times. A later analysis grouped co-occurring TCRs with DBSCAN, adding TCRdist sequence similarity when clustering within HLA-allele-positive subsets. Co-occurrence clustering excluded repertoires with fewer than 30,000 or more than 120,000 public chains, plus five with anomalous nucleotide sharing. As stored in TCRdb, this immuneACCESS dataset retains in-frame rearrangements with V and J assigned. A fraction of the clones does not appear; measured against another copy, unresolved V genes explain less than half of the discrepancy, and the remainder lacks a known reason. D and trimming come from the DNA, and the V and J calls and clone size come from that table. The sample data list about 210,000 clones, and about four fifths of these were observed just once. The top ten clonotypes cover 2.5% to 3.5% of the sample.

The cohort comprised 666 healthy bone marrow donors. Cohort members were all nominally healthy when sampled, although unrecorded immune exposures were likely present. The donor tested CMV seronegative and was one of the 352 seronegative cohort members. Each donor provided a peripheral blood sample, and peripheral blood mononuclear cells were used for TCR beta sequencing. Genomic DNA was extracted from the blood cell samples with the Qiagen DNeasy Blood Extraction Kit. Compared with germline, V lacks 3 bases and J lacks 8 bases; bases without a gene match: 5. In the germline V gene, CDR1 corresponds to ENHRY and CDR2 to SYGVKD. From its cysteine to its phenylalanine, the CDR3 spans 14 amino acids. Here the CDR3 DNA is all that survives: 42 bases in frame from base 1. Study-wide conclusions, independent of this receptor: In a later analysis, most CMV-associated TCR beta chains were found to appear HLA-restricted, with HLA associations seemingly driven largely by CMV exposure. A later analysis found that TCR association rates varied across HLA loci, with DRB1 alleles showing the most associated TCRs and HLA-C alleles the fewest. Compared with the roughly 700-donor mean, donors in an Asian-associated ancestry cluster had fewer N-insertions in productive TCRs, according to a later genetic analysis. The study gave a list of under 200 TCR beta chains associated with cytomegalovirus. A later analysis reported that several top co-occurrence clusters appeared linked to parvovirus B19, influenza, CMV and Epstein-Barr virus. Strong co-occurrence of HLA alleles, especially DR and DQ, made assigning TCR associations to individual alleles difficult. A later genetic analysis associated a missense DCLRE1C variant with V-gene and J-gene trimming of TCR beta chains, and an independent cohort replicated the association. In vitro tests confirmed that a few of the cytomegalovirus-associated TCR beta chains recognize cytomegalovirus antigens. The authors suggested that the approach could potentially be extended to other disease states and immunological phenotypes. Only TCR beta chains were sequenced in this cohort, and the absence of alpha or paired-chain data limited detectable features. Most TCR sequences were observed very rarely across donors, whereas some public TCRs were present in many individuals. Presence/absence analyses assumed roughly uniform sequencing depth across donors, an assumption that may not hold. A later analysis associated 15,000 to 20,000 TCR beta sequences with specific HLA alleles at a false discovery rate of 0.05. A further reported finding was that TCR beta sequences accurately predicted the HLA-A and HLA-B alleles for most subjects in the first cohort. A later analysis found that HLA-associated TCR beta chains were more clonally expanded and had lower generation probabilities than equally common non-associated chains. Because some donors lacked HLA typing at each locus, the association tests relied only on the typed subset. The only immune exposure information available for the cohort was CMV serostatus. Correlated functional status among segregating V segments might reflect linkage disequilibrium, but an unknown experimental factor could not be ruled out. Because the 87-base-pair reads could not distinguish some IMGT-functional V segments, including TRBV6-2 and TRBV6-3, those segments were excluded. In an earlier analysis of around 500 of the donors, most TCR beta V segments appeared in productive rearrangements about 87% or about 30% of the time, broadly matching IMGT annotations. A cluster of highly shared sequence variants was judged likely to represent a technical artifact of the sequencing pipeline. In both the original and validation cohorts, the classifier was reported to diagnose cytomegalovirus status with high specificity and sensitivity. Because counts were too low, 15 to 20 rarely observed V segments, including chromosome 9 orphons, were left out of the earlier analysis of about 620 of the donors.

Specimen: PBMCs. The clonotype comes from a man under 40 in good health and CMV-seronegative. The rearrangement combines TRBV10-3 with TRBJ2-1; TRBD1 fits 9 bases in the junction. The DNA sequence follows: TGTGCCATCAGTGACACAGACAGGGGGGATGAGCAGTTCTTC. This yields the protein CAISDTDRGDEQFF.